The rows below give T cell receptor beta chains drawn from one sample of a study of T cell responses to AZD1222 COVID-19 vaccine. Here immunoSEQ multiplex PCR was the method, and the copy in TCRdb shows in-frame clones only, minus some. The sample has approximately 120,000 clones; 88% are singletons. Sequencing was performed on peripheral blood, taken on day 0 of AZD1222 vaccination. Receptors originate from an adult in good health. The CDR3 runs from the conserved cysteine through the conserved F or W. Fields, in order: J gene, D gene, V gene, clone size, CDR3 DNA, CDR3 protein. A D gene is named only where the DNA matches it firmly. Clone size, where shown, is once, few, many, or a class for clones that have expanded.

J gene: TRBJ1-2
D gene: TRBD1
V gene: TRBV7-8
clone size: -
CDR3 DNA: TGTGCCAGCAGCCCGGACAGGACGTATGGCTACACCTTC
CDR3 protein: CASSPDRTYGYTF

J gene: TRBJ2-2
D gene: -
V gene: TRBV11-2
clone size: -
CDR3 DNA: TGTGCCAGCAGCTTAGGGGCTAGCGTGAACACCGGGGAGCTGTTTTTT
CDR3 protein: CASSLGASVNTGELFF

J gene: TRBJ2-4
D gene: -
V gene: TRBV5-4
clone size: -
CDR3 DNA: TGTGCCAGCAGCTTGGGGTTGTCCAAAAACATTCAGTACTTC
CDR3 protein: CASSLGLSKNIQYF

J gene: TRBJ1-2
D gene: TRBD1
V gene: TRBV10-3
clone size: -
CDR3 DNA: TGTGCCATCAGTGAGTCGACCAGGGGGAGTGGAAACTATGGCTACACCTTC
CDR3 protein: CAISESTRGSGNYGYTF

J gene: TRBJ1-1
D gene: -
V gene: TRBV13
clone size: -
CDR3 DNA: TGTGCCAGCAGCTTATCACGAAAGGGCACTGAAGCTTTCTTT
CDR3 protein: CASSLSRKGTEAFF

J gene: TRBJ2-3
D gene: TRBD2
V gene: TRBV4-2
clone size: -
CDR3 DNA: TGTGCCAGCAGCCAAGTGACTAGCGGGGGCACAGATACGCAGTATTTT
CDR3 protein: CASSQVTSGGTDTQYF

J gene: TRBJ2-5
D gene: TRBD2
V gene: TRBV2
clone size: -
CDR3 DNA: TGTGCCAGCAGAGGACTAGCGGGAGTTCGGGGAGAGACCCAGTACTTC
CDR3 protein: CASRGLAGVRGETQYF

J gene: TRBJ2-1
D gene: -
V gene: TRBV11-3
clone size: -
CDR3 DNA: TGTGCCAGCAGCTTAGCGTCAGGGCTCTACAATGAGCAGTTCTTC
CDR3 protein: CASSLASGLYNEQFF

J gene: TRBJ2-2
D gene: -
V gene: TRBV5-6
clone size: -
CDR3 DNA: TGTGCCAGCAGCCTGGGACAAACGAACACCGGGGAGCTGTTTTTT
CDR3 protein: CASSLGQTNTGELFF

J gene: TRBJ2-1
D gene: -
V gene: TRBV19
clone size: -
CDR3 DNA: TGTGCCAGTAGTATAGATCCCAGCAGCTCCTACAATGAGCAGTTCTTC
CDR3 protein: CASSIDPSSSYNEQFF

J gene: TRBJ1-5
D gene: -
V gene: TRBV5-1
clone size: -
CDR3 DNA: TGCGCCAGCCGCTCGGACCCGGGAGGCAATCAGCCCCAGCATTTT
CDR3 protein: CASRSDPGGNQPQHF

J gene: TRBJ1-5
D gene: TRBD1
V gene: TRBV5-1
clone size: -
CDR3 DNA: TGCGCCAGCAGCTTTGACAGGGGGCAGGGTCAGCCCCAGCATTTT
CDR3 protein: CASSFDRGQGQPQHF

J gene: TRBJ1-1
D gene: -
V gene: TRBV19
clone size: few
CDR3 DNA: TGTGCCAGTAGTCGGCGGTCTCAAGCTTTCTTT
CDR3 protein: CASSRRSQAFF

J gene: TRBJ2-3
D gene: -
V gene: TRBV11-3
clone size: -
CDR3 DNA: TGTGCCAGCACAAAAGACACAGATACGCAGTATTTT
CDR3 protein: CASTKDTDTQYF

J gene: TRBJ1-2
D gene: TRBD1
V gene: TRBV5-1
clone size: few
CDR3 DNA: TGCGCCAGCAGCTTGGGGGACAGGATAAACTATGGCTACACCTTC
CDR3 protein: CASSLGDRINYGYTF

J gene: TRBJ2-2
D gene: TRBD1
V gene: TRBV4-2
clone size: -
CDR3 DNA: TGTGCCAGCAGCCAAGGACAGGGGGCTCTCATCGGGGAGCTGTTTTTT
CDR3 protein: CASSQGQGALIGELFF

J gene: TRBJ1-5
D gene: -
V gene: TRBV6-1
clone size: medium-sized
CDR3 DNA: TGTGCCAGCAGTCTCCGCCTGCGGGGGCGGCCCCAGCATTTT
CDR3 protein: CASSLRLRGRPQHF

J gene: TRBJ2-4
D gene: TRBD1
V gene: TRBV5-4
clone size: -
CDR3 DNA: TGTGCCAGCAGTTCAAGACAGGGGAGTGACATTCAGTACTTC
CDR3 protein: CASSSRQGSDIQYF

J gene: TRBJ1-2
D gene: TRBD1
V gene: TRBV4-2
clone size: -
CDR3 DNA: TGTGCCAGCAGCCAAGGAGCCGGGACAGGGGGCTCCTTCTATGGCTACACCTTC
CDR3 protein: CASSQGAGTGGSFYGYTF

J gene: TRBJ1-1
D gene: TRBD1
V gene: TRBV3-1/TRBV3-2
clone size: -
CDR3 DNA: TGTGCCAGTTCTTGGGACAGGGGTATGAACACTGAAGCTTTCTTT
CDR3 protein: CASSWDRGMNTEAFF

J gene: TRBJ1-1
D gene: -
V gene: TRBV9
clone size: -
CDR3 DNA: TGTGCCAGCAGCGCCGCAGGATACACTGAAGCTTTCTTT
CDR3 protein: CASSAAGYTEAFF

J gene: TRBJ1-2
D gene: -
V gene: TRBV27
clone size: -
CDR3 DNA: TGTGCCAGCAGTTTAGACCCAGGAGCAAACTATGGCTACACCTTC
CDR3 protein: CASSLDPGANYGYTF

J gene: TRBJ1-2
D gene: -
V gene: TRBV18
clone size: -
CDR3 DNA: TGTGCCAGCTCACCACTACAGGACACCTCTAACACCTTC
CDR3 protein: CASSPLQDTSNTF

J gene: TRBJ1-3
D gene: TRBD1
V gene: TRBV5-6
clone size: medium-sized
CDR3 DNA: TGTGCCAGCAGCCCGGACAGGGGGCTTGGAAACACCATATATTTT
CDR3 protein: CASSPDRGLGNTIYF

J gene: TRBJ2-7
D gene: -
V gene: TRBV5-5
clone size: -
CDR3 DNA: TGTGCCAGCAGCTCGCAGGGGCTTACCTACGAGCAGTACTTC
CDR3 protein: CASSSQGLTYEQYF

J gene: TRBJ1-1
D gene: -
V gene: TRBV6-5
clone size: -
CDR3 DNA: TGTGCCAGCGAACGACCAGGGGCAGCTGAAGCTTTCTTT
CDR3 protein: CASERPGAAEAFF

J gene: TRBJ2-3
D gene: TRBD2
V gene: TRBV4-1
clone size: -
CDR3 DNA: TGCGCCAGCAGCCAAGTTACCGCCGCTAGCGGGAGCACAGATACGCAGTATTTT
CDR3 protein: CASSQVTAASGSTDTQYF

J gene: TRBJ2-1
D gene: TRBD2
V gene: TRBV30
clone size: -
CDR3 DNA: TGTGCCTGGTCGCGACATAGCGGGAGGAACTACAATGAGCAGTTCTTC
CDR3 protein: CAWSRHSGRNYNEQFF

J gene: TRBJ2-7
D gene: TRBD2
V gene: TRBV7-6
clone size: -
CDR3 DNA: TGTGCCAGCAGTCCGAGCGGGAACGAGCAGTACTTC
CDR3 protein: CASSPSGNEQYF

J gene: TRBJ1-1
D gene: -
V gene: TRBV4-1
clone size: -
CDR3 DNA: TGCGCCAGCAGCCAATTAGGGTTGGGCACTGAAGCTTTCTTT
CDR3 protein: CASSQLGLGTEAFF

J gene: TRBJ1-1
D gene: -
V gene: TRBV6-5
clone size: -
CDR3 DNA: TGTGCCAGCAGTTACTCGGCTGTGAACACTGAAGCTTTCTTT
CDR3 protein: CASSYSAVNTEAFF

J gene: TRBJ2-1
D gene: -
V gene: TRBV27
clone size: -
CDR3 DNA: TGTGCCAGCAGTTTGGGGAGCCAATTCTACAATGAGCAGTTCTTC
CDR3 protein: CASSLGSQFYNEQFF

J gene: TRBJ2-1
D gene: -
V gene: TRBV11-2
clone size: -
CDR3 DNA: TGTGCCAGCAGCTTAGGGGGTGAGCAGTTCTTC
CDR3 protein: CASSLGGEQFF

J gene: TRBJ2-3
D gene: TRBD2
V gene: TRBV13
clone size: -
CDR3 DNA: TGTGCCAGCAGCCCCCGGACTAGCGGGGGGGGCACAGATACGCAGTATTTT
CDR3 protein: CASSPRTSGGGTDTQYF

J gene: TRBJ2-5
D gene: TRBD2
V gene: TRBV9
clone size: -
CDR3 DNA: TGTGCCAGCAGCGGCCGGACTAGCGGGGGGAGGGAGACCCAGTACTTC
CDR3 protein: CASSGRTSGGRETQYF

J gene: TRBJ2-5
D gene: -
V gene: TRBV27
clone size: -
CDR3 DNA: TGTGCCAGCAGTTTATTCAAGGCCTACCAAGAGACCCAGTACTTC
CDR3 protein: CASSLFKAYQETQYF

J gene: TRBJ2-7
D gene: TRBD2
V gene: TRBV27
clone size: -
CDR3 DNA: TGTGCCAGCAGTTTATCCCTGCACGGCGGGAGCCCCTACGAGCAGTACTTC
CDR3 protein: CASSLSLHGGSPYEQYF

J gene: TRBJ1-1
D gene: -
V gene: TRBV7-3
clone size: -
CDR3 DNA: TGTGCCAGCAGTCAATGGAGTAACACTGAAGCTTTCTTT
CDR3 protein: CASSQWSNTEAFF

J gene: TRBJ2-2
D gene: -
V gene: TRBV20-1
clone size: -
CDR3 DNA: TGCAGTGCTAGTCGAACTAGCATTACCGGGGAGCTGTTTTTT
CDR3 protein: CSASRTSITGELFF

J gene: TRBJ1-2
D gene: TRBD1
V gene: TRBV9
clone size: many
CDR3 DNA: TGTGCCAGCAGCGCGGACAGGGGAAACTATGGCTACACCTTC
CDR3 protein: CASSADRGNYGYTF

J gene: TRBJ1-3
D gene: -
V gene: TRBV11-2
clone size: -
CDR3 DNA: TGTGCCAGCAGCAGTTACGAGCGTTCCTACTCTGGAAACACCATATATTTT
CDR3 protein: CASSSYERSYSGNTIYF

J gene: TRBJ1-1
D gene: TRBD1
V gene: TRBV19
clone size: -
CDR3 DNA: TGTGCCAGTCTGGGGGACAGGGGTTTGGACACTGAAGCTTTCTTT
CDR3 protein: CASLGDRGLDTEAFF

J gene: TRBJ1-1
D gene: -
V gene: TRBV9
clone size: -
CDR3 DNA: TGTGCCAGCAGCCGCGGGACTACTGACACTGAAGCTTTCTTT
CDR3 protein: CASSRGTTDTEAFF

J gene: TRBJ1-5
D gene: -
V gene: TRBV6-5
clone size: once
CDR3 DNA: TGTGCCAGCAGTTACGCAGGGAACGTCAATCAGCCCCAGCATTTT
CDR3 protein: CASSYAGNVNQPQHF

J gene: TRBJ1-3
D gene: TRBD1
V gene: TRBV5-6
clone size: -
CDR3 DNA: TGTGCCAGCAGCGTTGGGACAGGGAGGCCTGGAAACACCATATATTTT
CDR3 protein: CASSVGTGRPGNTIYF

J gene: TRBJ1-5
D gene: -
V gene: TRBV2
clone size: -
CDR3 DNA: TGTGCCAGCAACAGGTTCAATCAGCCCCAGCATTTT
CDR3 protein: CASNRFNQPQHF

J gene: TRBJ2-5
D gene: TRBD2
V gene: TRBV9
clone size: -
CDR3 DNA: TGTGCCAGCAGCGGCGCGGGAGGGAGAGAGACCCAGTACTTC
CDR3 protein: CASSGAGGRETQYF

J gene: TRBJ1-4
D gene: -
V gene: TRBV30
clone size: once
CDR3 DNA: TGTGCCTGGAGTGTGGTAGGGGCAGCTAATGAAAAACTGTTTTTT
CDR3 protein: CAWSVVGAANEKLFF